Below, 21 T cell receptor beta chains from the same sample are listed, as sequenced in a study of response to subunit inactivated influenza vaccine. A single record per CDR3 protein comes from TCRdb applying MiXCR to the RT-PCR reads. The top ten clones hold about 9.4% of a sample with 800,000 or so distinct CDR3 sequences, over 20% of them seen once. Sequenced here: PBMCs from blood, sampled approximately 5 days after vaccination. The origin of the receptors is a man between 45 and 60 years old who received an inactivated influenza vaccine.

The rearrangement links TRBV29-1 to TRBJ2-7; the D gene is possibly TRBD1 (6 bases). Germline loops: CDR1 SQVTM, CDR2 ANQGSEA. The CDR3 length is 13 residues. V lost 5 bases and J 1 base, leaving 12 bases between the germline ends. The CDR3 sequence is CSVFRGPSYEQYF. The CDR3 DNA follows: TGCAGCGTTTTCAGGGGACCTTCCTACGAGCAGTACTTC.

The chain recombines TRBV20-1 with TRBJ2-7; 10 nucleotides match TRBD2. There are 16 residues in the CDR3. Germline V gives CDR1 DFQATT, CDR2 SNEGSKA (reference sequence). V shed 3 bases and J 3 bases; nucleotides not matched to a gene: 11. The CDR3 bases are TGCAGTGCTAGCTCTGCGACTAGCGGGCCCATCTACGAGCAGTACTTC. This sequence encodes CSASSATSGPIYEQYF.

The CDR3 sequence: CATRGLAGGKGTQYF. The CDR3 DNA is TGTGCCACCAGGGGACTAGCGGGAGGTAAAGGGACCCAGTACTTC. This sequence joins TRBV15 and TRBJ2-5, with 15 bases matching TRBD2. The germline gives CDR1 LNHNV, CDR2 YYDKDF (reference sequence). Losses at the gene ends were 6 bases for V and 7 bases for J; bases not matched to a gene: 6. The CDR3 covers 15 residues.

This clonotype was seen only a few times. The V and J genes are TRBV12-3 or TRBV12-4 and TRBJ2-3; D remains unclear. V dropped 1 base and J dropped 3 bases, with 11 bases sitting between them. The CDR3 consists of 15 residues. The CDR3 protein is CASSLGPVGTDTQYF. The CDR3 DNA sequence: TGTGCCAGCAGTTTAGGCCCCGTGGGAACAGATACGCAGTATTTT.

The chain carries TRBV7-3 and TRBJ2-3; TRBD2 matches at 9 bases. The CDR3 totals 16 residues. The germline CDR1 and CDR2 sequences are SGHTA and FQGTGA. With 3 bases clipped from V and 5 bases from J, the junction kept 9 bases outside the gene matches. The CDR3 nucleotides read TGTGCCAGCAGCTTGGTTAGCGGGAGTACTCTAGATACGCAGTATTTT. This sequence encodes CASSLVSGSTLDTQYF.

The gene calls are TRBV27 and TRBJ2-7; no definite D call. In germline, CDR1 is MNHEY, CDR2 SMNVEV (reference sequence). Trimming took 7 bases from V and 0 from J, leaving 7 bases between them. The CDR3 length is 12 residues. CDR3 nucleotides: TGTGCCAGCACCATCCTCTCCTACGAGCAGTACTTC. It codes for CASTILSYEQYF.

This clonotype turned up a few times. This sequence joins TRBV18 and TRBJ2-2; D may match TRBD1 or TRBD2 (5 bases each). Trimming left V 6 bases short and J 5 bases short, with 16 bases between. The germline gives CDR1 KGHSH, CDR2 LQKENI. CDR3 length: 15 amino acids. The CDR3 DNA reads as TGTGCCAGCTCCCCCGGCCAGGGAGAAACCGGGGAGCTGTTTTTT. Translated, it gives CASSPGQGETGELFF. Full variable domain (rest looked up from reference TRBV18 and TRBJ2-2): NAGVMQNPRHLVRRRGQEARLRCSPMKGHSHVYWYRQLPEEGLKFMVYLQKENIIDESGMPKERFSAEFPKEGPSILRIQQVVRGDSAAYFCASSPGQGETGELFFGEGSRLTVL.

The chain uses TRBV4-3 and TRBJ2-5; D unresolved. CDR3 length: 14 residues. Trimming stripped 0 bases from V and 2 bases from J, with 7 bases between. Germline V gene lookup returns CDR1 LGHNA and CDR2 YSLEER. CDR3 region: CASSQDEIQETQYF. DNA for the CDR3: TGCGCCAGCAGCCAAGATGAGATACAAGAGACCCAGTACTTC.

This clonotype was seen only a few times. For the CDR3, the DNA is TGTGCCAGCAGTTCCGGGACAGGGATTCGTTCACCCCTCCACTTT. Translated, it gives CASSSGTGIRSPLHF. The V gene is TRBV6-5, the J gene TRBJ1-6; 9 nucleotides agree with TRBD1. Germline loops: CDR1 MNHEY, CDR2 SVGAGI. J lost 9 bases, V lost 4 bases, and 7 bases had no gene match. The CDR3 totals 15 residues.

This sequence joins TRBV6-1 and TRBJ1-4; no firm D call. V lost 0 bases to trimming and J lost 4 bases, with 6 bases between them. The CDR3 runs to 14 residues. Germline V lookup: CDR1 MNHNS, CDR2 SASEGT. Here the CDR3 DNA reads TGTGCCAGCAGTGAAGCAGGGTTTAATGAAAAACTGTTTTTT. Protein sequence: CASSEAGFNEKLFF.

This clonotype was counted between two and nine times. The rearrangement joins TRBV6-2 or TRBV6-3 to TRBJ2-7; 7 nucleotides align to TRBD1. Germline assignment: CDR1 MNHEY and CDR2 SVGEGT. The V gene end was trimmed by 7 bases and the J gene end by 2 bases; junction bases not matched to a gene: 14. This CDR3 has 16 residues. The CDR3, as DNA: TGTGCCAGCACCAAAACTCCTGGGACAGTGGCCTACGAGCAGTACTTC. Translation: CASTKTPGTVAYEQYF.

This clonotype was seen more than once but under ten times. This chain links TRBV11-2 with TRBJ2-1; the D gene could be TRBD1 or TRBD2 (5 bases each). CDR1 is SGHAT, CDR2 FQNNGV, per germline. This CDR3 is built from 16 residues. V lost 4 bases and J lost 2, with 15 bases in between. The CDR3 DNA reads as TGTGCCAGCAGCTCCCAGAGTCGGGGCCCCTACAATGAGCAGTTCTTC. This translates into CASSSQSRGPYNEQFF.

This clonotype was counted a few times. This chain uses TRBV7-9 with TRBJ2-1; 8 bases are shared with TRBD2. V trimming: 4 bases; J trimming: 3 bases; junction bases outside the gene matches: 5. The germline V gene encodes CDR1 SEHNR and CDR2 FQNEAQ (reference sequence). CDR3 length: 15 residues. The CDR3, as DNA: TGTGCCAGCAGCTACCACGGGACTAGCTACAATGAGCAGTTCTTC. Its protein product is CASSYHGTSYNEQFF.

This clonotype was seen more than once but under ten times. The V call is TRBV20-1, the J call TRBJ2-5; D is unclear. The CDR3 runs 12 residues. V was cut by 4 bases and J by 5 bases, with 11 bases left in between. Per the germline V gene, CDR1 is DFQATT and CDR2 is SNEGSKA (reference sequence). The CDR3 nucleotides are TGCAGTGCTAAGGACCCAGCCGAGACCCAGTACTTC. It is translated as CSAKDPAETQYF.

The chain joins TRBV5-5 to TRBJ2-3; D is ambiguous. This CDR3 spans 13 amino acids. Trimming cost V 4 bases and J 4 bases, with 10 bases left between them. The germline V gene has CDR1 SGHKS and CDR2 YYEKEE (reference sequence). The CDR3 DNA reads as TGTGCCAGCAGCCCTGCAATGGCAGATACGCAGTATTTT. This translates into CASSPAMADTQYF.

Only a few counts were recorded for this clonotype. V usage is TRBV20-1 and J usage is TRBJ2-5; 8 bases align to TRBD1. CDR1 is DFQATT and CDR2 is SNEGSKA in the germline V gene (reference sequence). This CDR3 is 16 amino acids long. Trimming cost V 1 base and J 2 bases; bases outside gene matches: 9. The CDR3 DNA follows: TGCAGTGCTAGAGGTGGATCAGGGGGCACACAAGAGACCCAGTACTTC. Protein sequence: CSARGGSGGTQETQYF.

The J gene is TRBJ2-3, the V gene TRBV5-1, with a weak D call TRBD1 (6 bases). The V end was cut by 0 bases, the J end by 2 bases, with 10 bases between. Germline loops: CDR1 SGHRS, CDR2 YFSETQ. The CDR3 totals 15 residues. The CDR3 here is CASSLDGQTTDTQYF. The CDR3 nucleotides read TGCGCCAGCAGCTTGGATGGACAGACCACAGATACGCAGTATTTT.

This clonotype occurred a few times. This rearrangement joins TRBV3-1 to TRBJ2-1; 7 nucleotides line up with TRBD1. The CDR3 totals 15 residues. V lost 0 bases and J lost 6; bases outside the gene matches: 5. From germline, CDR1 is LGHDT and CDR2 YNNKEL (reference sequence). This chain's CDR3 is CASSQDLRDSNEQFF. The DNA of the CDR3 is TGTGCCAGCAGCCAAGACCTCCGGGACAGCAATGAGCAGTTCTTC.

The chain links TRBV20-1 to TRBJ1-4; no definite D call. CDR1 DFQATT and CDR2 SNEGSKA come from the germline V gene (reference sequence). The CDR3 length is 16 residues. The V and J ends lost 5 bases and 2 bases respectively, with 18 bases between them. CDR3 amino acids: CSAVGVGGGTNEKLFF. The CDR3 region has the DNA TGCAGTGCTGTCGGGGTAGGCGGTGGGACTAATGAAAAACTGTTTTTT.

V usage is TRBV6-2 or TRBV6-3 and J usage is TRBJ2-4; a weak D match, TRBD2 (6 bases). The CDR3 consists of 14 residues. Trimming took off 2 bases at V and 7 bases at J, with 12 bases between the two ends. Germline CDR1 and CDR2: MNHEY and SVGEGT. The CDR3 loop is CASSYVGGSNIQYF. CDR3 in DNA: TGTGCCAGCAGTTACGTGGGAGGAAGCAACATTCAGTACTTC.

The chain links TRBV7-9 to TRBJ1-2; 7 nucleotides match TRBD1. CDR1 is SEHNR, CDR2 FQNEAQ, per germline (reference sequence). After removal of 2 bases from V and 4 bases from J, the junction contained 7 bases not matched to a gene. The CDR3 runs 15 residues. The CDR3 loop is CASSLRGGSSYGYTF. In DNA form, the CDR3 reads TGTGCCAGCAGCTTAAGAGGGGGCAGTAGCTATGGCTACACCTTC.